Reported below is one T cell receptor (beta chain). This sample stems from a study of CD8 T cell repertoires and HIV-1 epitope variants. Measured with immunoSEQ multiplex PCR; TCRdb has only the in-frame clones, and not every one. The sample lists approximately 90,000 clones, around 67% occurring once. This TCR came from a male donor with HIV. Sequenced sample: uncultured baseline CD8+ T cells from peripheral blood mononuclear cells (PBMCs).

The CDR3 protein is CASSLYRGGNQPQHF. The CDR3 nucleotides read TGTGCCAGCAGTTTGTACAGGGGAGGCAATCAGCCCCAGCATTTT. The chain joins TRBV6-5 to TRBJ1-5; 7 bases map to TRBD1. Unmatched junction bases numbered 5, after V lost 4 bases and J lost 2 bases. Germline CDR1 and CDR2: MNHEY and SVGAGI. The CDR3 runs to 15 residues.